This is a list of T cell receptor beta chains from one sample in a study of OX40 agonist ivuxolimab in advanced cancers. Profiling relied on immunoSEQ multiplex PCR, and the TCRdb table lists in-frame clones only, not all of them. The table records fewer than 20,000 clones, approximately 85% of them present only once. Sequencing used CD4+ or CD8+ T cells sorted from blood, obtained in a trial of the OX40 agonist ivuxolimab. The receptor source for this set is an adult with an advanced solid tumor such as melanoma, head and neck, liver or kidney cancer. The CDR3 runs from the conserved cysteine through the conserved F or W. The D gene is left open where the match is weak.

cdr3_aa,v_call,j_call,d_call
CASGTRGKKPQHF,TRBV12-5,TRBJ1-5,NA
CASTRPKGGQGATYNEQFF,TRBV27,TRBJ2-1,TRBD1
CASNDRAGNTEAFF,TRBV27,TRBJ1-1,TRBD1
CASSQDFGTLGQPQHF,TRBV4-3,TRBJ1-5,NA
CATGAGTF,TRBV10-3,TRBJ1-2,NA
CASSETEDTIYF,TRBV2,TRBJ1-3,NA
CASSFSWGEQYF,TRBV7-6,TRBJ2-7,NA
CASSWGQGNQPQHF,TRBV27,TRBJ1-5,TRBD1
CASTDGYTF,TRBV2,TRBJ1-2,NA
CASRAPGQGNIQYF,TRBV27,TRBJ2-4,TRBD1
CASSPHPTLLDMNTEAFF,TRBV5-5,TRBJ1-1,NA
CASSLEGLGGYTF,TRBV5-5,TRBJ1-2,NA
CASSQERHQPQHF,TRBV4-1,TRBJ1-5,NA
CASSQGQSSSYEQYF,TRBV4-2,TRBJ2-7,NA
CASSRITPTGELFF,TRBV7-9,TRBJ2-2,NA
CASSNDRGRVFNEQYF,TRBV6-6,TRBJ2-7,TRBD1
CASSVRRTGSNTGELFF,TRBV9,TRBJ2-2,TRBD1
CASSFARQGKETQYF,TRBV5-6,TRBJ2-5,TRBD1
CASGRDTQYF,TRBV5-6,TRBJ2-3,NA
CASSLFRNEKLFF,TRBV27,TRBJ1-4,NA
CASSIPGQGSKGRQPQHF,TRBV19,TRBJ1-5,TRBD1
CASRMASNQPQHF,TRBV19,TRBJ1-5,NA
CAISESLDSQETQYF,TRBV10-3,TRBJ2-5,NA
CASSYGGSRYGYTF,TRBV11-2,TRBJ1-2,NA
CASTQGLDGYTF,TRBV25-1,TRBJ1-2,NA
CAAFGVGYGYTF,TRBV10-3,TRBJ1-2,NA
CSVEDAGVGYGYTF,TRBV29-1,TRBJ1-2,NA
CASSAGTLRDEQFF,TRBV9,TRBJ2-1,NA
CASSYGTESTEAFF,TRBV6-5,TRBJ1-1,NA